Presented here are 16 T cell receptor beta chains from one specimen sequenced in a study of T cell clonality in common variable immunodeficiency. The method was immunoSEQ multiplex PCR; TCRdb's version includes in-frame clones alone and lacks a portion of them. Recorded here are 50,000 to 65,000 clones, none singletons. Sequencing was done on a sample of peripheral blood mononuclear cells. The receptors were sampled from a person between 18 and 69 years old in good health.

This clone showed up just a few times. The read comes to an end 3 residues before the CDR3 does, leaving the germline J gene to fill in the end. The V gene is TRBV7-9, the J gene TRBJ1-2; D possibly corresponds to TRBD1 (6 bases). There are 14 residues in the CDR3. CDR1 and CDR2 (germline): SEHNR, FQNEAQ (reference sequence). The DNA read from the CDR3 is TGTGCCAGCAGCTTTCAGGGGCTCTCCTACGAC. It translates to CASSFQGLSYD. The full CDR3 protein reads CASSFQGLSYDYTF.

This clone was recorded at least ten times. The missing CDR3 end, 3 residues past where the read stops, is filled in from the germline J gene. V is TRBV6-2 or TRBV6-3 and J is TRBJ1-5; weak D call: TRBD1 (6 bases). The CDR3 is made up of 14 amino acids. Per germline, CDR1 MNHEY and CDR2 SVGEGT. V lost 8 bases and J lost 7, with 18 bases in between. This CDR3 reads CASVLQGGEQPQHF. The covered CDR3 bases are TGTGCCAGCGTCCTACAGGGAGGGGAACAGCCC.

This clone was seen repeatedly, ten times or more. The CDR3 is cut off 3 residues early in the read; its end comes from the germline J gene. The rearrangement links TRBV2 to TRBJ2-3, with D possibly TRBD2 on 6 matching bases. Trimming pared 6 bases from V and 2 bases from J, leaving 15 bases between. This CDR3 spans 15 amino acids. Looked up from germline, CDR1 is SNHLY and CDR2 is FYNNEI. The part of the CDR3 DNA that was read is TGTGCCAGCAGACCTATAGCGGAGGTCACAGATACG. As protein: CASRPIAEVTDT. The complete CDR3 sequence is CASRPIAEVTDTQYF.

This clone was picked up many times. CDR3 protein: CSARVSGRFTDTQYF. The DNA read from the CDR3 is TGCAGTGCTAGAGTTAGCGGGAGGTTCACAGATACG. The chain carries TRBV20-1 and TRBJ2-3, with 10 positions matching TRBD2. The sequenced fragment ends 3 residues before the CDR3 boundary, so the rest is inferred from the germline J gene. The germline CDR1 and CDR2 sequences are DFQATT and SNEGSKA (reference sequence). This CDR3 is built from 15 residues. V lost 1 base, J lost 2 bases, and 3 bases stayed unmatched.

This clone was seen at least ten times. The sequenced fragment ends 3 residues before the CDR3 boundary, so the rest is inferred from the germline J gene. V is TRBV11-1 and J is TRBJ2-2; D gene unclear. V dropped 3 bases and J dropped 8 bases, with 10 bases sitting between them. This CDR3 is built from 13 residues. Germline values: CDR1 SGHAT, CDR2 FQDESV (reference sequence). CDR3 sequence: CASSLQELGELFF. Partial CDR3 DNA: TGTGCCAGCAGCTTGCAGGAGTTGGGGGAG.

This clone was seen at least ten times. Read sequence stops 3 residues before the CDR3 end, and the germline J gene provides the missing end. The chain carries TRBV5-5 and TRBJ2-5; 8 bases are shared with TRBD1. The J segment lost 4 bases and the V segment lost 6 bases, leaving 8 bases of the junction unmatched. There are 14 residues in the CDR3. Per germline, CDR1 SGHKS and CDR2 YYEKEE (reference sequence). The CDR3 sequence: CASNRARGPETQYF. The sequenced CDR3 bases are TGTGCCAGCAATCGGGCCAGGGGGCCAGAGACC.

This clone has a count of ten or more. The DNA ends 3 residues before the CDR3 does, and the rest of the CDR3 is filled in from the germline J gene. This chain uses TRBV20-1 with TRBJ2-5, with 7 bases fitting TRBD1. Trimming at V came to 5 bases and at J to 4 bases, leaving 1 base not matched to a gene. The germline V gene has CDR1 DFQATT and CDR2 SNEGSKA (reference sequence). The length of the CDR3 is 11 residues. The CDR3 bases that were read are TGCAGTGCTTCAGGGGGAGAGACC. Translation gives CSASGGET. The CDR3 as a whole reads CSASGGETQYF.

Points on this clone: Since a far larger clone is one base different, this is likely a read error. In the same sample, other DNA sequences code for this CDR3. The CDR3 sequence is CAWSRGTGDGYTF. CDR3 DNA (partial): TGTGCCTGGAGTCGGGGGACAGGGGATGGA. The J gene is TRBJ1-2, the V gene TRBV30, with 10 positions matching TRBD1. The read comes to an end 3 residues before the CDR3 does, leaving the germline J gene to fill in the end. Germline V lookup: CDR1 GTSNPN, CDR2 SVGIG (reference sequence). There are 13 residues in the CDR3.

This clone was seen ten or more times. CDR3 DNA (partial): TGTGCCAGCAGATCGGACAGTTTCACCGGGGAG. It codes for CASRSDSFTGE. The whole CDR3 sequence is CASRSDSFTGELFF. This chain joins TRBV6-2 or TRBV6-3 and TRBJ2-2; the D gene is possibly TRBD1 (6 bases). The CDR3 is cut off 3 residues early in the read; its end comes from the germline J gene. The ends were cut back, 6 bases at V and 4 bases at J, with 12 bases in the middle. This CDR3 is built from 14 residues. In germline, CDR1 is MNHEY, CDR2 SVGEGT.

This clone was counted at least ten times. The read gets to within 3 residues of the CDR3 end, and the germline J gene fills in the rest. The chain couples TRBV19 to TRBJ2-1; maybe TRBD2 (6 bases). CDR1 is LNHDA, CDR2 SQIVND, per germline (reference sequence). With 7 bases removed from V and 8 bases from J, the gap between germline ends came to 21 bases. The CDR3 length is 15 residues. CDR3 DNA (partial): TGTGCCAGTAAAGCCCACCCCGGGGGTAGGGATGAG. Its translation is CASKAHPGGRDE. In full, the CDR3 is CASKAHPGGRDEQFF. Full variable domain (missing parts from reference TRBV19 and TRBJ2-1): DGGITQSPKYLFRKEGQNVTLSCEQNLNHDAMYWYRQDPGQGLRLIYYSQIVNDFQKGDIAEGYSVSREKKESFPLTVTSAQKNPTAFYLCASKAHPGGRDEQFFGPGTRLTVL.

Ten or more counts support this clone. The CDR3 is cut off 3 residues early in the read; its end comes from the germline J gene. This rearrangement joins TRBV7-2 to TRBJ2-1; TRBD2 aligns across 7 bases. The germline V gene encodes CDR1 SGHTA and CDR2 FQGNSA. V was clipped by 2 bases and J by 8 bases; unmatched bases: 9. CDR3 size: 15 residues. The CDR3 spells CASSLTLRGGDEQFF. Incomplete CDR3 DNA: TGTGCCAGCAGCTTAACGTTGCGGGGAGGGGATGAG.

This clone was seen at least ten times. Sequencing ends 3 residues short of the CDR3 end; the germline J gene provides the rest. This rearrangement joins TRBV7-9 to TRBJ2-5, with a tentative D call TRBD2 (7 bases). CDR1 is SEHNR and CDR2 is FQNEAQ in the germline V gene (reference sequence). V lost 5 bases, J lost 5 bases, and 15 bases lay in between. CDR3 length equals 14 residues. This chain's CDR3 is CASSASGGRETQYF. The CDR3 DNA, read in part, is TGTGCCAGCAGCGCCTCGGGGGGCCGGGAGACC.

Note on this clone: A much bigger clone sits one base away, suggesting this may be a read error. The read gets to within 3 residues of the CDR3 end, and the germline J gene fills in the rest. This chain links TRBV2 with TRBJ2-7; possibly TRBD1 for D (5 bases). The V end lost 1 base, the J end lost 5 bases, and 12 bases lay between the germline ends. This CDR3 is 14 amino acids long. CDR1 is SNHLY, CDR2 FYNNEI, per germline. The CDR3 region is CASSEVRGQNEQYF. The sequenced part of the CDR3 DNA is TGTGCCAGCAGTGAAGTTAGGGGTCAGAACGAG.

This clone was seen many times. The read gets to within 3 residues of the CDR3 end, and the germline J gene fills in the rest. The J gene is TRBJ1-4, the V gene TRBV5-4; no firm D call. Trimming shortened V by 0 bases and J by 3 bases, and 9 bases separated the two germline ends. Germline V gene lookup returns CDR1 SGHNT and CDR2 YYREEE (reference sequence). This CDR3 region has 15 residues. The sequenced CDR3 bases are TGTGCCAGCAGCTTGGCCGGGGAAGCTAATGAAAAA. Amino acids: CASSLAGEANEK. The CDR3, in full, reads CASSLAGEANEKLFF.

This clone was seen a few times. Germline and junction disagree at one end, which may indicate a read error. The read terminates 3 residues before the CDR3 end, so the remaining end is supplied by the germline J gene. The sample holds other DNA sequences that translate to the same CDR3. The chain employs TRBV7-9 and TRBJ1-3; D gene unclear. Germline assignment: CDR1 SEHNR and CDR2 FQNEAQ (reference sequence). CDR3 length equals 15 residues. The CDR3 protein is CASSLNGEPGNTIYF. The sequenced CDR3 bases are TGTGCCAGCAGCTTAAACGGGGAGCCTGGAAACACT.

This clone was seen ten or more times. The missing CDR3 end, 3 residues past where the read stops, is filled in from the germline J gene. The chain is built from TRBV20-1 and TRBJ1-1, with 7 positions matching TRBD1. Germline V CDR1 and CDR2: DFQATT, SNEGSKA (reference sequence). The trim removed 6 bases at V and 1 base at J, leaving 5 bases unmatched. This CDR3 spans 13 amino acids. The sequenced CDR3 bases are TGCAGTGCCCCCGGGACAGAGAACACTGAA. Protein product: CSAPGTENTE. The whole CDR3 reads CSAPGTENTEAFF.